Below are 10 T cell receptor beta chains sequenced from a single sample in a study of blood T cell repertoires in COVID-19. The table came from immunoSEQ multiplex PCR; TCRdb's copy has only in-frame clones and leaves some out. The sample carries 97,000 or so clones, about nine tenths recorded once. Sequencing was carried out using peripheral blood. These receptor sequences come from a man aged 50 to 59 with acute or convalescent COVID-19.

This chain joins TRBV27 and TRBJ2-5, with D possibly matching TRBD2 (5 bases). Per the germline V gene, CDR1 is MNHEY and CDR2 is SMNVEV (reference sequence). The CDR3 has 14 residues. Trimming stripped 6 bases from V and 5 bases from J, with 16 bases between. CDR3 sequence: CASSKSSGGETQYF. CDR3 coding DNA: TGTGCCAGCAGCAAATCTTCAGGCGGGGAGACCCAGTACTTC.

The chain carries TRBV6-5 and TRBJ2-1, with 9 positions matching TRBD1. V was pared by 2 bases and J by 4 bases, with 6 bases of the junction left unmatched. Germline V lookup: CDR1 MNHEY, CDR2 SVGAGI. The CDR3 has 16 residues. CDR3 nucleotide sequence: TGTGCCAGCAGTTACCGACCGGGACAGGGATACAATGAGCAGTTCTTC. Residues: CASSYRPGQGYNEQFF.

This clone is medium-sized in the sample. This chain uses TRBV5-5 with TRBJ2-6, with D perhaps TRBD1 (5 bases). Germline loops: CDR1 SGHKS, CDR2 YYEKEE (reference sequence). CDR3 length: 14 amino acids. V dropped 1 base and J dropped 15 bases, with 17 bases sitting between them. The CDR3 sequence is CASSLSWQGSDLTF. CDR3 sequence (DNA): TGTGCCAGCAGCTTGTCTTGGCAGGGAAGCGACCTGACTTTC.

The gene calls are TRBV7-9 and TRBJ2-7; the D gene is possibly TRBD2 (5 bases). V shed 4 bases and J shed 4 bases, with 20 bases lying between them. The germline gives CDR1 SEHNR, CDR2 FQNEAQ (reference sequence). The CDR3 is made up of 16 amino acids. In DNA, the CDR3 is TGTGCCAGCAGCTCCCCATCCGGGGTAGGGCTGTACGAGCAGTACTTC. Translating it yields CASSSPSGVGLYEQYF.

Comments on this clone: Other DNA variants within this sample encode the same CDR3. The genes are TRBV5-4 and TRBJ2-7; 7 nucleotides match TRBD2. Trimming took 0 bases from V and 4 from J; bases not matched to a gene: 1. This CDR3 is 13 amino acids long. Germline V lookup: CDR1 SGHNT, CDR2 YYREEE (reference sequence). The CDR3 loop is CASSLASGYEQYF. CDR3 DNA sequence: TGTGCCAGCAGCTTGGCTAGCGGATACGAGCAGTACTTC.

The chain joins TRBV19 to TRBJ1-5; D not certain. The CDR3 runs 19 residues. Per the germline V gene, CDR1 is LNHDA and CDR2 is SQIVND (reference sequence). Trimming stripped 2 bases from V and 0 bases from J, with 20 bases between. The CDR3 DNA reads as TGTGCCAGTAGTATAATACCGCATGGGCCGACATATAGCAATCAGCCCCAGCATTTT. Its translation: CASSIIPHGPTYSNQPQHF.

The DNA of the CDR3 is TGCGCCAGCAGCTTGGCCGACAGCGCTGGAAACACCATATATTTT. Amino acid sequence: CASSLADSAGNTIYF. This chain connects TRBV5-1 to TRBJ1-3, with a possible D match to TRBD1 (5 bases). This CDR3 is built from 15 residues. Trimming took off 0 bases at V and 2 bases at J, with 9 bases between the two ends. Germline V lookup: CDR1 SGHRS, CDR2 YFSETQ.

This chain links TRBV19 with TRBJ2-7; 12 nucleotides match TRBD2. Germline V gene lookup returns CDR1 LNHDA and CDR2 SQIVND (reference sequence). This CDR3 region has 16 residues. Trimming at V came to 4 bases and at J to 0 bases, leaving 4 bases not matched to a gene. The CDR3 loop reads CASSKPGLAGSYEQYF. The CDR3 coding sequence is TGTGCCAGTAGTAAACCGGGACTAGCGGGCTCCTACGAGCAGTACTTC.

This clone was seen a single time. CDR3 amino acids: CASSSSVRDRGYEQYF. DNA of the CDR3: TGTGCCAGCAGCTCTTCAGTCCGGGACAGGGGGTACGAGCAGTACTTC. This chain connects TRBV11-3 to TRBJ2-7, with 11 bases identical to TRBD1. The ends lost 4 bases at V and 4 bases at J; junction bases unmatched: 9. Germline lookup yields CDR1 SGHNT and CDR2 YENEEA. The CDR3 is made up of 16 amino acids. The complete variable domain, with remaining parts taken from reference TRBV11-3 and TRBJ2-7, reads EAGVVQSPRYKIIEKKQPVAFWCNPISGHNTLYWYLQNLGQGPELLIRYENEEAVDDSQLPKDRFSAERLKGVDSTLKIQPAELGDSAVYLCASSSSVRDRGYEQYFGPGTRLTVT.

The chain employs TRBV4-3 and TRBJ2-3, with 13 bases that match TRBD2. V trimming: 1 base; J trimming: 4 bases; junction bases outside the gene matches: 2. The V gene's germline CDR1 is LGHNA and CDR2 YSLEER. The CDR3 length is 16 residues. The CDR3: CASSQGLAGGPDTQYF. The CDR3, as DNA: TGCGCCAGCAGCCAAGGACTAGCGGGAGGCCCAGATACGCAGTATTTT.